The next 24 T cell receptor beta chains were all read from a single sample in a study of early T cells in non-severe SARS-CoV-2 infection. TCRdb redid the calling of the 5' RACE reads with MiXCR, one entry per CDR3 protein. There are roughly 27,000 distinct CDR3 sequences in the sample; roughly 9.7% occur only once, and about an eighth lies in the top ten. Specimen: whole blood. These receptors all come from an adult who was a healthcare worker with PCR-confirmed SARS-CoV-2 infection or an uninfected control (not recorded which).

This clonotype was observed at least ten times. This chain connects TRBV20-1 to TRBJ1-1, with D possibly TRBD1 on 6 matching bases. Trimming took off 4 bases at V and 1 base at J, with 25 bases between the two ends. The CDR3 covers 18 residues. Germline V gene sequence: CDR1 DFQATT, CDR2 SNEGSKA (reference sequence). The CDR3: CSATERGFSLTGNTEAFF. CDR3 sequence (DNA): TGCAGTGCTACCGAGAGGGGTTTTTCATTGACAGGGAACACTGAAGCTTTCTTT.

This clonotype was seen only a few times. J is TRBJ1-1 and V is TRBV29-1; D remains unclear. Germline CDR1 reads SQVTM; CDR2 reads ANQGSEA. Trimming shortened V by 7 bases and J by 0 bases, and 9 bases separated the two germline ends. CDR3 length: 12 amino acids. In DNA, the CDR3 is TGCAGCGCCGATACTATGAACACTGAAGCTTTCTTT. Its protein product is CSADTMNTEAFF.

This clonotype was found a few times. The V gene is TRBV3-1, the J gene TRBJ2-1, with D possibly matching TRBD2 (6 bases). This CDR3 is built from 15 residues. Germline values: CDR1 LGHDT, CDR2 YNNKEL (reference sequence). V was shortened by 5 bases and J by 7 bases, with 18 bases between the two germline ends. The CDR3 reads CASSVKVGGSNEQFF. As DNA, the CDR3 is TGTGCCAGCAGCGTAAAGGTCGGGGGTTCGAATGAGCAGTTCTTC.

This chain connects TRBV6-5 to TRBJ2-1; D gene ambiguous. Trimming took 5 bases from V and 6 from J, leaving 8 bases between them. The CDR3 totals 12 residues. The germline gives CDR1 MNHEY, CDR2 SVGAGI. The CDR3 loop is CASSTGVNEQFF. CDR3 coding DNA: TGTGCCAGCAGTACTGGGGTCAATGAGCAGTTCTTC.

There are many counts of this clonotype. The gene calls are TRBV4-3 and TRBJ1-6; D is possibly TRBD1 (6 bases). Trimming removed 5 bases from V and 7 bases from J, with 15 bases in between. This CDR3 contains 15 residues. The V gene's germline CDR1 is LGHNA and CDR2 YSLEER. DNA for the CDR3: TGCGCCAGCAGCACTCAGGTTGGGGGCAATTCACCCCTCCACTTT. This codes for CASSTQVGGNSPLHF.

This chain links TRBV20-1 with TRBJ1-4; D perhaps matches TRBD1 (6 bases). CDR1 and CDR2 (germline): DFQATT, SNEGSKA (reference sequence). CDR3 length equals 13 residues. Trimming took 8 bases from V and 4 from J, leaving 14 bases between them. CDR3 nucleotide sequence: TGCAGTTATCCAGGGGTTCATAATGAAAAACTGTTTTTT. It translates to CSYPGVHNEKLFF.

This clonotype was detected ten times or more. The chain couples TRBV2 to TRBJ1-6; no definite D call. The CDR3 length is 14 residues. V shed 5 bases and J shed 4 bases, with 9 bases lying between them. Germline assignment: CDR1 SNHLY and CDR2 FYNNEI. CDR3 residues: CASSPDGYNSPLHF. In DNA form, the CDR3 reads TGTGCCAGCAGTCCGGACGGGTATAATTCACCCCTCCACTTT.

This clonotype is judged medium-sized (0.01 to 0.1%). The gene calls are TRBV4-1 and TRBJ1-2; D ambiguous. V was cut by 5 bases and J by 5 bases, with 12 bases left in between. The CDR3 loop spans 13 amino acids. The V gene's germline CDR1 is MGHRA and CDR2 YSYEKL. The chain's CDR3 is CASSSYREYGYTF. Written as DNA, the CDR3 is TGCGCCAGCAGCTCTTATAGGGAGTATGGCTACACCTTC.

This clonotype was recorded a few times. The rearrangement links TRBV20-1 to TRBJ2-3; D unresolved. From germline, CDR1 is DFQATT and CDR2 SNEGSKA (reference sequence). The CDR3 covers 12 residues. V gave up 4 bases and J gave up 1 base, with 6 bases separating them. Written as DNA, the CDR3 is TGCAGTGCTAATTTAGGCACAGATACGCAGTATTTT. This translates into CSANLGTDTQYF.

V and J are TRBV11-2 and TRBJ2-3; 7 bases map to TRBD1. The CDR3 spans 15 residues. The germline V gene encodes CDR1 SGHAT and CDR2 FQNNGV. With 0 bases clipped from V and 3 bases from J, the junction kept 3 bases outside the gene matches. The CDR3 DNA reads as TGTGCCAGCAGCTTAGACAGGGGGATGACAGATACGCAGTATTTT. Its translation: CASSLDRGMTDTQYF.

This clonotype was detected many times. The CDR3 is CASSVSQAGQPQHF. CDR3 bases: TGTGCCAGCAGTGTCTCGCAGGCAGGTCAGCCCCAGCATTTT. This chain joins TRBV6-1 and TRBJ1-5; D gene ambiguous. Germline V gene sequence: CDR1 MNHNS, CDR2 SASEGT. The CDR3 is 14 residues long. The ends were cut back, 4 bases at V and 6 bases at J, with 13 bases in the middle.

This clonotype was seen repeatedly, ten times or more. The CDR3: CSDWKLYGYTF. As DNA, the CDR3 is TGCAGCGATTGGAAGCTATATGGCTACACCTTC. The chain carries TRBV29-1 and TRBJ1-2, with no clear D. This CDR3 has 11 residues. V was pared by 7 bases and J by 5 bases, with 11 bases between. Germline CDR1 reads SQVTM; CDR2 reads ANQGSEA.

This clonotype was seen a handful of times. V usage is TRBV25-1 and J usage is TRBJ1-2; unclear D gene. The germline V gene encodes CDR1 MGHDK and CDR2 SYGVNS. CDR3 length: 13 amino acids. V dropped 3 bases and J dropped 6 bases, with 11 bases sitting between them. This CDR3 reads CASSDGKGHGYTF. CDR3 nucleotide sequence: TGTGCCAGCAGTGATGGGAAGGGCCATGGCTACACCTTC.

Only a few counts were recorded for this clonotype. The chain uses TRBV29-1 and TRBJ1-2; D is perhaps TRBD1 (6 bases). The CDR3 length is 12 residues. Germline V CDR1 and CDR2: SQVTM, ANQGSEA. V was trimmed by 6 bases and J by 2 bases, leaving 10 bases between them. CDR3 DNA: TGCAGCGTGGATCAGGGGAACTATGGCTACACCTTC. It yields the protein CSVDQGNYGYTF.

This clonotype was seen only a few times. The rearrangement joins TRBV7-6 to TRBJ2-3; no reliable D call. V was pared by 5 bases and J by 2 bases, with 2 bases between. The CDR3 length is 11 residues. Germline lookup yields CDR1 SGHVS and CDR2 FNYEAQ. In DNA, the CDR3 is TGTGCCAGCAGCGACACAGATACGCAGTATTTT. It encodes CASSDTDTQYF.

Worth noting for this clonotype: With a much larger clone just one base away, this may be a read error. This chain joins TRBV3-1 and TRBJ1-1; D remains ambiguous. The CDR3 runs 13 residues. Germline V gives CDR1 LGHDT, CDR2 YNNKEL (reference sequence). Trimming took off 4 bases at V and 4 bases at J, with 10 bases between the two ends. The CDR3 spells CASSLTCVTEAFF. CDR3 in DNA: TGTGCCAGCAGCCTTACCTGCGTCACTGAAGCTTTCTTT.

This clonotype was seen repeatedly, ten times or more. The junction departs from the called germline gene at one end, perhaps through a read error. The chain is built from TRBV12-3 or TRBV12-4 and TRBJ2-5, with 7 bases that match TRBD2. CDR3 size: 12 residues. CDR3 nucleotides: TGTGCCAGCAGTTTTTGGGAGCGGGACCTCAAATTC. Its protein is CASSFWERDLKF.

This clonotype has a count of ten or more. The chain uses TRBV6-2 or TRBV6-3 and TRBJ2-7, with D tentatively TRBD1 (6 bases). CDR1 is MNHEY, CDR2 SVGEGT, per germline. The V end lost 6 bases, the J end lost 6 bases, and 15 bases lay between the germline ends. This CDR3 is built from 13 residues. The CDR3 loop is CASRYGQLSEQYF. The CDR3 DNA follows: TGTGCCAGCAGATACGGACAGCTAAGCGAGCAGTACTTC.

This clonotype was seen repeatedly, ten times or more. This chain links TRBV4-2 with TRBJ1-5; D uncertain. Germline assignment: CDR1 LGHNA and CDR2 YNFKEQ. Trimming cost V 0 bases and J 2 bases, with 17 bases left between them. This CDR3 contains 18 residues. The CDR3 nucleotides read TGTGCCAGCAGCCAAGATTTGTGGTCAACTGGGGGCAATCAGCCCCAGCATTTT. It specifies CASSQDLWSTGGNQPQHF.

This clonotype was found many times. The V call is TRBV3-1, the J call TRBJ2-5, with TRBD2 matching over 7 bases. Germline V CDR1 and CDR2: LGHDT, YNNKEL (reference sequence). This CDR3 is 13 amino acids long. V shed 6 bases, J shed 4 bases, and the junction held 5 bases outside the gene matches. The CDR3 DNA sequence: TGTGCCAGCAGTGGGGAGGGGAGAGAGACCCAGTACTTC. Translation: CASSGEGRETQYF.

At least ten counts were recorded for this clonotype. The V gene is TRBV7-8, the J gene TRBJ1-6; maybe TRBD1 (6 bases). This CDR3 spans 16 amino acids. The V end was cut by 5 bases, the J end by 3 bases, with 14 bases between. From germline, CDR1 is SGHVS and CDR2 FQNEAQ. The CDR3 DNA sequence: TGTGCCAGCAGCAAATCGGGGACACGCTATAATTCACCCCTCCACTTT. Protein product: CASSKSGTRYNSPLHF.

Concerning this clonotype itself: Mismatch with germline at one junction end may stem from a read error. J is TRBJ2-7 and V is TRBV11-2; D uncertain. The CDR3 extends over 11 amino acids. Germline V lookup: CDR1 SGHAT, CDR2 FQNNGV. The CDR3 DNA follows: TGTGCCAGCAGTTTAGACTACGAGCAGTACTTC. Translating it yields CASSLDYEQYF.

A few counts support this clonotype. CDR3 protein: CASTKTGTANSGNTIYF. CDR3 DNA: TGTGCCAGCACCAAAACCGGGACAGCCAACTCTGGAAACACCATATATTTT. The V and J genes are TRBV7-2 and TRBJ1-3; 7 nucleotides line up with TRBD1. Per the germline V gene, CDR1 is SGHTA and CDR2 is FQGNSA. After removal of 7 bases from V and 0 bases from J, the junction contained 12 bases not matched to a gene. The CDR3 contains 17 residues.

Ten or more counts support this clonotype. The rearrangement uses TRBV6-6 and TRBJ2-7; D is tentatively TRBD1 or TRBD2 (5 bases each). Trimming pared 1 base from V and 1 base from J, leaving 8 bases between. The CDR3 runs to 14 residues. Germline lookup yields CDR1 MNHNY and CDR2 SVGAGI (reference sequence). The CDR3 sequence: CASSYFRESYEQYF. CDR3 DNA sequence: TGTGCCAGCAGTTACTTCAGGGAGTCCTACGAGCAGTACTTC.